The rows below give T cell receptor beta chains drawn from one sample of a study of response to subunit inactivated influenza vaccine. One entry per CDR3 protein, called by TCRdb with MiXCR from the RT-PCR reads. This repertoire shows hundreds of thousands of distinct CDR3 sequences, roughly 15% found once; its top ten account for 7.6%. Sequencing used PBMCs from blood, obtained approximately 15 days before vaccination. These receptors were taken from a man aged 50 or older who received an inactivated influenza vaccine. Both conserved end residues are part of each CDR3. D genes are given only for firm matches. The size entry is marked missing in some rows and otherwise reads once, few, many or a size class.

size	V	J	D	CDR3	DNA
few	TRBV6-2/TRBV6-3	TRBJ1-1	-	CASSSTGLNAEAFF	TGTGCCAGCAGTTCGACAGGATTGAATGCTGAAGCTTTCTTT
-	TRBV18	TRBJ2-3	-	CASSRNPGKDTQYF	TGTGCCAGCTCACGAAACCCCGGGAAAGATACGCAGTATTTT
few	TRBV12-5	TRBJ2-1	-	CASGLVTSLSYNEQFF	TGTGCTAGTGGTTTGGTAACCTCACTTTCCTACAATGAGCAGTTCTTC
few	TRBV7-2	TRBJ1-6	-	CASSGGLEYSPLHF	TGTGCCAGCAGCGGGGGGCTCGAGTATTCACCCCTCCACTTT
-	TRBV29-1	TRBJ2-7	TRBD1	CSVTGTAYEQYF	TGCAGCGTTACTGGGACAGCCTACGAGCAGTACTTC
-	TRBV2	TRBJ2-4	-	CASTPSVAKNIQYF	TGTGCCAGCACCCCAAGCGTAGCCAAAAACATTCAGTACTTC
-	TRBV12-3/TRBV12-4	TRBJ2-4	-	CASSHGGRQNIQYF	TGTGCCAGCAGCCACGGGGGACGACAAAACATTCAGTACTTC
few	TRBV6-1	TRBJ2-7	-	CASSLTGRPPGKQYF	TGTGCCAGCAGCCTCACGGGACGGCCCCCTGGCAAGCAGTACTTC
-	TRBV3-1	TRBJ1-6	-	CASSQAGDSPLHF	TGTGCCAGCAGCCAAGCAGGTGACTCACCCCTCCACTTT
few	TRBV28	TRBJ2-2	-	CASSLAGAGGELFF	TGTGCCAGCAGTTTAGCAGGGGCTGGCGGGGAGCTGTTTTTT
few	TRBV2	TRBJ2-7	-	CASSESTGTYEQYF	TGTGCCAGCAGTGAATCCACAGGTACCTACGAGCAGTACTTC
-	TRBV19	TRBJ1-2	-	CASSRPTGVYGYTF	TGTGCCAGTAGTAGGCCCACAGGAGTCTATGGCTACACCTTC
-	TRBV10-2	TRBJ2-5	-	CASSDRDKIQETQYF	TGCGCCAGCAGTGACCGGGACAAGATCCAAGAGACCCAGTACTTC
few	TRBV20-1	TRBJ2-5	TRBD1	CSAGESPGQGGQETQYF	TGCAGTGCTGGGGAATCTCCTGGACAGGGTGGGCAAGAGACCCAGTACTTC
few	TRBV12-3/TRBV12-4	TRBJ2-7	TRBD2	CASSQVAGGGYEQYF	TGTGCCAGCAGTCAAGTAGCGGGAGGAGGCTACGAGCAGTACTTC
-	TRBV4-1	TRBJ2-7	TRBD1	CASSPQGNIASEQYF	TGCGCCAGCAGCCCACAGGGGAATATCGCATCCGAGCAGTACTTC
-	TRBV11-2	TRBJ1-1	-	CASSLWFARGRLNTEAFF	TGTGCCAGCAGCTTATGGTTCGCGAGGGGTCGGTTAAACACTGAAGCTTTCTTT
many	TRBV7-2	TRBJ1-2	-	CASSLGRYGYTF	TGTGCCAGCAGCCTAGGGAGATATGGCTACACCTTC
many	TRBV12-3/TRBV12-4	TRBJ1-5	TRBD1	CASSRQGLPGGQPQHF	TGTGCCAGCAGCCGACAGGGCCTACCCGGCGGTCAGCCCCAGCATTTT
few	TRBV13	TRBJ2-7	-	CASSGPENEQYF	TGTGCCAGCAGCGGGCCTGAGAACGAGCAGTACTTC
many	TRBV4-2	TRBJ2-1	TRBD1	CASSHRQGDEQFF	TGTGCCAGCAGCCATCGACAGGGGGATGAGCAGTTCTTC
-	TRBV20-1	TRBJ2-1	TRBD2	CSAISSGGTNNEQFF	TGCAGTGCTATATCGAGCGGGGGGACTAACAATGAGCAGTTCTTC